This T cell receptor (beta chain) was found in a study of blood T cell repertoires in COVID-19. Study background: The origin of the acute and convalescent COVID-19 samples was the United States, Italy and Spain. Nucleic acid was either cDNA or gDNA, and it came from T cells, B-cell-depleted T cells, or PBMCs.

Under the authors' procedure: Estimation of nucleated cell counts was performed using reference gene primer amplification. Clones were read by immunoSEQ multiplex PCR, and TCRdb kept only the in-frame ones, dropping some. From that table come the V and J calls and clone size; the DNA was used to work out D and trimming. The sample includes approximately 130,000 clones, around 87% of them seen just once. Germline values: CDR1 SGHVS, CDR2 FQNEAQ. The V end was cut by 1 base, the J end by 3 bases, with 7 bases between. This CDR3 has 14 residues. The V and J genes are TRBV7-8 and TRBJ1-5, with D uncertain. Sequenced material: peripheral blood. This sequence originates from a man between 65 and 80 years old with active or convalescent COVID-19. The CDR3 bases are TGTGCCAGCAGCTTAGGGGCAGACAATCAGCCCCAGCATTTT. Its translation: CASSLGADNQPQHF.